The clone carrying this T cell receptor (beta chain) was counted a few times. Its antigen is not identified. The data were taken from a study of T-cell reconstitution after alpha-beta-depleted transplantation in children. Study outcomes and limitations: Recipient T cells and thymic progenitors that survived gave rise to the high TCRbeta diversity observed at day 60 in some patients. The origin of alpha-beta T cells about two months after transplant was reportedly several hundred expanded graft clones. T-cell counts and diversity were attributed mostly to newly produced T cells one year after transplant.

Germline assignment: CDR1 KGHDR and CDR2 SFDVKD. The CDR3 extends over 13 amino acids. Trimming took off 5 bases at V and 9 bases at J, with 13 bases between the two ends. Unique molecular identifiers were incorporated when the TCRbeta library was constructed. TCRdb reprocessed the PCR reads with MiXCR, giving one entry per CDR3 protein. The sample records fewer than 750,000 distinct CDR3 sequences, 27% being singletons. The TCR originated in a boy in the first two years of life with Wiskott-Aldrich syndrome, due to receive a stem cell transplant. The chain links TRBV24-1 to TRBJ2-1; possibly TRBD2 for D (6 bases). The sample here was PBMCs, taken before TCRalphabeta/CD19-depleted stem cell transplant. The CDR3 is CATSVPTRAEQFF. The CDR3 DNA sequence: TGTGCCACCAGTGTCCCGACTAGGGCTGAGCAGTTCTTC.